Described below is a single TCR beta chain sequence and its context. This entry comes from a study of blood T cell repertoires in COVID-19. Turning to the study itself: T cells, B-cell-depleted T cells, or PBMCs provided the cDNA or gDNA that served as material.

V was clipped by 1 base and J by 15 bases, with 38 bases between them. The CDR3 has 20 residues. Measured with immunoSEQ multiplex PCR; TCRdb has only the in-frame clones, and not every one. The repertoire consists of approximately 80,000 clones, with 88% occurring once and the leading ten covering nearly 45%. Sequencing was done on a sample of peripheral blood. This rearrangement joins TRBV5-3 to TRBJ2-1; D might be TRBD2 (6 bases). TRBV5-3 is placed among ORFs of uncertain function. The receptor was derived from a human donor in a cohort sampled during active COVID-19. For the CDR3, the DNA is TGTGCCAGAAGCTTGTGCCTTAGCGGCAGTACAATGAGCAGTTCTTTCAGCCGGTTCTTC. Translating gives CARSLCLSGSTMSSSFSRFF.